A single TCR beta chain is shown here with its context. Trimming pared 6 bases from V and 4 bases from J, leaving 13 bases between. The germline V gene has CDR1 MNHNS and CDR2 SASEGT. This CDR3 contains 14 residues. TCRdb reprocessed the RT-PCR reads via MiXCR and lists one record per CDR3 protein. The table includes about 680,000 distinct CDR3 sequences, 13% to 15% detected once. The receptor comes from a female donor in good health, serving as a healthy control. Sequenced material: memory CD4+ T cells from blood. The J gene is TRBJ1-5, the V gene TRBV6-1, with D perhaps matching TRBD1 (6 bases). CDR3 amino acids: CASRDSRRNQPQHF. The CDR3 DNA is TGTGCCAGCAGGGACAGCCGGAGGAATCAGCCCCAGCATTTT.